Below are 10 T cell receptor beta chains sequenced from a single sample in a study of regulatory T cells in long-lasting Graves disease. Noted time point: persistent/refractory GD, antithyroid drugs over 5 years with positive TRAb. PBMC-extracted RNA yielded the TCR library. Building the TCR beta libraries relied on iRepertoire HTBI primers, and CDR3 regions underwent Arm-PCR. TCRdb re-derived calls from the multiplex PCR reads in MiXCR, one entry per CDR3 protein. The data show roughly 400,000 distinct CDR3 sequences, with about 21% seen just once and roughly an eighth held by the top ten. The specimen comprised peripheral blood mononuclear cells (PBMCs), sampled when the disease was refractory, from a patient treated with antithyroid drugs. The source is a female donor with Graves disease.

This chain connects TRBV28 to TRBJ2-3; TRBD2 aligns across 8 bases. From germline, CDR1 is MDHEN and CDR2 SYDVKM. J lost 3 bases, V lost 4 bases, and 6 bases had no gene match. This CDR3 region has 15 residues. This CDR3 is CASSSPGGLTDTQYF. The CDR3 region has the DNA TGTGCCAGCAGTTCCCCGGGGGGGCTGACAGATACGCAGTATTTT.

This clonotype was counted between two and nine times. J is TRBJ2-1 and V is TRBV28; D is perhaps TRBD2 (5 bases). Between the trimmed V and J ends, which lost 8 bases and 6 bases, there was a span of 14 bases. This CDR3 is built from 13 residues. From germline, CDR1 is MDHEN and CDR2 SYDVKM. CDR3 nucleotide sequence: TGTGCCAGCCAATGGCGGAGCGGCAATGAGCAGTTCTTC. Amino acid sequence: CASQWRSGNEQFF.

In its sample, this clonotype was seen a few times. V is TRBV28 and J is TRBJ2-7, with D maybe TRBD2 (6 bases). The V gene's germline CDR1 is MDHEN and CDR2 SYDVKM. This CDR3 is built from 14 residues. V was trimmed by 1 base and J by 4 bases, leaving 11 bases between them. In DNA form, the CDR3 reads TGTGCCAGCAGTTTATTCCCCAGCGGGTACGAGCAGTACTTC. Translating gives CASSLFPSGYEQYF.

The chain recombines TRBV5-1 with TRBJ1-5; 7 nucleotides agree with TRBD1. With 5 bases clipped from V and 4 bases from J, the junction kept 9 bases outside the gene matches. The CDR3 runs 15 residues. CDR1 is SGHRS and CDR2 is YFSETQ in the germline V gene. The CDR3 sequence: CASRPGTDLNQPQHF. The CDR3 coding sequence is TGCGCCAGCAGGCCTGGGACAGACCTAAATCAGCCCCAGCATTTT.

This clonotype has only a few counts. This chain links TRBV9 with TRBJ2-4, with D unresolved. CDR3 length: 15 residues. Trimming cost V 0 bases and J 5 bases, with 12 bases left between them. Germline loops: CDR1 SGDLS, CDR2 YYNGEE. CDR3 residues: CASSVGWARENIQYF. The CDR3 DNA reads TGTGCCAGCAGCGTAGGGTGGGCAAGGGAAAACATTCAGTACTTC.

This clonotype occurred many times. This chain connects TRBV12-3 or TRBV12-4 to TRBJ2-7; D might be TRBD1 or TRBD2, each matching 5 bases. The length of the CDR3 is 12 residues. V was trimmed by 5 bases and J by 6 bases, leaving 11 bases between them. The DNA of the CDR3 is TGTGCCAGCAGTGGGGGTATCTCCGAGCAGTACTTC. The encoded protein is CASSGGISEQYF.

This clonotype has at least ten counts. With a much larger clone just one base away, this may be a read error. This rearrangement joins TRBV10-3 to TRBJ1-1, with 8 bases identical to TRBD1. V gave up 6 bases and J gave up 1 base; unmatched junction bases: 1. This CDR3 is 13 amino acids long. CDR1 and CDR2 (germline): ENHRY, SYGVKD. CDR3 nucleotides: TGTGCCATCAGAGGGACAGGGAACACTGAAGCTTTCTTT. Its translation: CAIRGTGNTEAFF.

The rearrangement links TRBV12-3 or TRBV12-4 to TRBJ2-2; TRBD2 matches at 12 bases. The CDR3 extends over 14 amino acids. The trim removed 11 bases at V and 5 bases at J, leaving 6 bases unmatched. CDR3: CAARTSGNTGELFF. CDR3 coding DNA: TGTGCCGCAAGGACTAGCGGGAATACCGGGGAGCTGTTTTTT.

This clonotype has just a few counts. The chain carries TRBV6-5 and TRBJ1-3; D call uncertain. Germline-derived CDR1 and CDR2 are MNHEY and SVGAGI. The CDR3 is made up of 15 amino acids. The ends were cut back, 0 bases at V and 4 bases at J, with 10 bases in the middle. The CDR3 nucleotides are TGTGCCAGCAGTTACTCTGGAGGTCAGGGAAACACCATATATTTT. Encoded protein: CASSYSGGQGNTIYF.

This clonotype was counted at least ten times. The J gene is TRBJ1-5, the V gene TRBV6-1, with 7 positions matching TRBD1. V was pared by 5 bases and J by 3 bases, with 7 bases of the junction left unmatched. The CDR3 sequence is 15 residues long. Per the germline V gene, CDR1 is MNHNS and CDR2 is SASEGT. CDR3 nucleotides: TGTGCCAGCAGTAAGGGGGCTCAGCCCAATCAGCCCCAGCATTTT. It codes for CASSKGAQPNQPQHF.